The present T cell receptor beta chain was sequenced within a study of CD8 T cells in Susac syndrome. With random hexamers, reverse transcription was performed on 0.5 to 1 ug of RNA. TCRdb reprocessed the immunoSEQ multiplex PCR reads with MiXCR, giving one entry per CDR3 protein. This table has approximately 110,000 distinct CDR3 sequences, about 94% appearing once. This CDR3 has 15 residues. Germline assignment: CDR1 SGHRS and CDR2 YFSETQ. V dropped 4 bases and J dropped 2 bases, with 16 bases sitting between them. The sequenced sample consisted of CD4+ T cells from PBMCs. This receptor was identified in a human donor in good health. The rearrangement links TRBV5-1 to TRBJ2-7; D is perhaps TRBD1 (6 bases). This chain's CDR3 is CASSPSTGATYEQYF. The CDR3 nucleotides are TGCGCCAGCAGCCCCTCGACAGGAGCCACCTACGAGCAGTACTTC.